This T cell receptor (beta chain) was sequenced in a study of CD8 T cells in Susac syndrome. CDR1 is MNHEY and CDR2 is SVGAGI in the germline V gene. V lost 0 bases and J lost 0, with 7 bases in between. This CDR3 comprises 15 residues. 0.5 to 1 ug RNA was reverse transcribed with random hexamers. Amplification of TCR beta CDR3 was carried out by immunoSEQ multiplex PCR, which covered 54 Vbeta and 13 Jbeta segments. TCRdb re-analysed the immunoSEQ multiplex PCR reads in MiXCR, keeping a single row per CDR3 protein. The sample records 250,000 to 300,000 distinct CDR3 sequences, roughly 85% being singletons.

The receptor was isolated from a human donor with multiple sclerosis. V usage is TRBV6-5 and J usage is TRBJ2-3, with D perhaps TRBD2 (5 bases). The sequenced sample was CD8+ T cells from PBMCs. In DNA form, the CDR3 reads TGTGCCAGCAGTTACTCCGGGGAAAGCACAGATACGCAGTATTTT. It encodes CASSYSGESTDTQYF.